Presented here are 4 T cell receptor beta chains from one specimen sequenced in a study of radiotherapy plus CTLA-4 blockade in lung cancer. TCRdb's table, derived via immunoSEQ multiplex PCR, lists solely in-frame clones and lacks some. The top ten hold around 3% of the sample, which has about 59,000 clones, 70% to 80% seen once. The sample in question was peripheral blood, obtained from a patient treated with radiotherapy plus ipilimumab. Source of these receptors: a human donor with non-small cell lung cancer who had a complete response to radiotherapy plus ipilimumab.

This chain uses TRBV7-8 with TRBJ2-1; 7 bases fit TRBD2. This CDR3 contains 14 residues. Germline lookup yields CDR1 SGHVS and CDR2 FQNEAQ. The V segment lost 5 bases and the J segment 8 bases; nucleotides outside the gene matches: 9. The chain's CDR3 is CASSTPTSLDEQFF. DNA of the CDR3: TGTGCCAGCAGCACCCCGACTAGCCTAGATGAGCAGTTCTTC. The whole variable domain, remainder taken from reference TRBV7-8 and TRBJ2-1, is GAGVSQSPRYKVAKRGQDVALRCDPISGHVSLFWYQQALGQGPEFLTYFQNEAQLDKSGLPSDRFFAERPEGSVSTLKIQRTQQEDSAVYLCASSTPTSLDEQFFGPGTRLTVL.

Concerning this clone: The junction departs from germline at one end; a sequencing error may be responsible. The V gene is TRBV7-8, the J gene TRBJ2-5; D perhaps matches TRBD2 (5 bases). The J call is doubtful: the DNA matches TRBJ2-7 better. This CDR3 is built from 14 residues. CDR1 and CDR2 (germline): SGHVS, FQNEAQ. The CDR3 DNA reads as TGTGCCAGCAGATTAGACTACCCTCCCTACGAGCAGTACTTC. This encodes CASRLDYPPYEQYF.

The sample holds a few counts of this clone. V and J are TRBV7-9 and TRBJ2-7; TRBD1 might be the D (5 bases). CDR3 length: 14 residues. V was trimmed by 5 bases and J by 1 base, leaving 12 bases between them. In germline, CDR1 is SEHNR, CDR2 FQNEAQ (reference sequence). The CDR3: CASSLRVRSYEQYF. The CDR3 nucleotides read TGTGCCAGCAGCCTCAGGGTAAGGTCCTACGAGCAGTACTTC. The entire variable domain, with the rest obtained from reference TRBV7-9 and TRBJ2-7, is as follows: DTGVSQNPRHKITKRGQNVTFRCDPISEHNRLYWYRQTLGQGPEFLTYFQNEAQLEKSRLLSDRFSAERPKGSFSTLEIQRTEQGDSAMYLCASSLRVRSYEQYFGPGTRLTVT.

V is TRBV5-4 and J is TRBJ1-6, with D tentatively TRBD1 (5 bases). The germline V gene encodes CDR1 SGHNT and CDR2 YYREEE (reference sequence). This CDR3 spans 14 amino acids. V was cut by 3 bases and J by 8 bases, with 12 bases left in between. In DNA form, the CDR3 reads TGTGCCAGCAGCTCCCCGGGGGTACATTCACCCCTCCACTTT. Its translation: CASSSPGVHSPLHF.